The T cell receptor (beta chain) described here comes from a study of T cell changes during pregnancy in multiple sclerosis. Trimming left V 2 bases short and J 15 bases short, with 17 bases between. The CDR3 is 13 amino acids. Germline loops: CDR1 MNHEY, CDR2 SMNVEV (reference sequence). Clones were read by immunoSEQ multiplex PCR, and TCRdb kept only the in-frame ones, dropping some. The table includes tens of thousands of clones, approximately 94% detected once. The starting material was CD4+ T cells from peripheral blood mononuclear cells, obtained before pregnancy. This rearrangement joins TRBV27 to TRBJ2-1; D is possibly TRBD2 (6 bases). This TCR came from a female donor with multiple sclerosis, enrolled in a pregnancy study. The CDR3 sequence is CASSLGGWGGWFF. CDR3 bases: TGTGCCAGCAGTTTAGGAGGGTGGGGTGGGTGGTTCTTC.